This T cell receptor beta chain derives from a study of Ad26.COV2.S vaccination and SARS-CoV-2 variants. Across the study: The Ad26.COV2.S arm of the COV1001 trial was where the donor was placed. Dosing was one shot or two shots 56 days apart.

V shed 3 bases and J shed 2 bases, with 8 bases lying between them. Germline values: CDR1 MRHNA, CDR2 SNTAGT. This CDR3 contains 13 residues. Specified treatment: 15 to 20 received Ad26.COV2.S at low or high dose, single or two shots; several received placebo; per-sample allocation not given. Sampling was done on day 63 after the first vaccine or placebo injection. In regard to this clone: Its antigen is still unknown.

The method was immunoSEQ multiplex PCR; TCRdb's version includes in-frame clones alone and lacks a portion of them. Among roughly 680,000 clones listed, roughly 90% were seen once. General study findings and limits: Vaccine and placebo recipients had similar non-spike TCR breadth.

Sequences were derived from peripheral blood, sampled in a trial of Ad26.COV2.S vaccine versus placebo. This TCR came from a person aged 18-65 years who received the Ad26.COV2.S COVID-19 vaccine or a placebo. This chain connects TRBV6-4 to TRBJ2-7; the D gene is possibly TRBD1 (5 bases). The CDR3 DNA is TGTGCCAGCAGTGATGCAGGGCCCTACGAGCAGTACTTC. Translated, it gives CASSDAGPYEQYF.